The clone carrying this T cell receptor (beta chain) appeared a few times. Its matching antigen is unknown. The data belong to a study of Ad26.COV2.S vaccination and SARS-CoV-2 variants. Study-level background: Recipients of Ad26.COV2.S got it intramuscularly, once or twice 56 days apart. Notes on the study in general: Assessments of TCR breadth and depth may have underestimated the total T cell responses.

Assay used: immunoSEQ multiplex PCR; TCRdb lists only in-frame clones, some missing. The table includes approximately 300,000 clones, about 86% detected once. Deletions cut 4 bases from V and 6 bases from J, with 9 bases between. The CDR3 extends over 13 amino acids. Germline loops: CDR1 SNHLY, CDR2 FYNNEI. Treatment in this sample: about 20 received Ad26.COV2.S at low or high dose, single or two shots; about five received placebo; per-sample allocation not given. Sample collection was performed on day 63 after the first vaccine or placebo injection. The sequence was collected from a person aged 18-65 years who received the Ad26.COV2.S COVID-19 vaccine or a placebo. The chain couples TRBV2 to TRBJ2-2; no clear D gene. The sample was peripheral blood, taken in a trial of Ad26.COV2.S vaccine versus placebo. Here the CDR3 DNA reads TGTGCCAGCAGTGTACATACCCCCGGGGAGCTGTTTTTT. As protein: CASSVHTPGELFF.